This TCR beta chain was obtained from a study of Ad26.COV2.S vaccination and SARS-CoV-2 variants. Study results and caveats: The breadth of spike-specific CD8+ and CD4+ T cell responses after vaccination was reportedly substantial. Total T cell responses, in the TCR breadth and depth analyses, may have been underestimated.

Turning to this clone: Its target is not known. At one of its ends the junction is not consistent with the germline gene, which may arise from a read error.

Treatment noted: over 15 received Ad26.COV2.S at low or high dose, single or two shots; 5 received placebo; per-sample allocation not given. All samples were drawn on day 63, counting from the first vaccine or placebo injection. The CDR3 is made up of 16 amino acids. CDR1 is MGHRA, CDR2 YSYEKL, per germline. Sequencing was performed with immunoSEQ multiplex PCR; in TCRdb, only in-frame clones are kept and a portion is missing. The top ten clones hold about 1.7% of a sample with 440,000 or so clones, 70% to 90% of them seen once. This TCR derives from a person between 18 and 59 years old who received the Ad26.COV2.S COVID-19 vaccine or a placebo. Sequenced here: peripheral blood, sampled in a trial of Ad26.COV2.S vaccine versus placebo. The V and J genes are TRBV4-1 and TRBJ1-6; a possible D gene is TRBD1 (5 bases). In DNA form, the CDR3 reads TGCGCCAGCAGCCAACTTTCGGGACCTAATAATTCACCCCTCTACTTT. It encodes CASSQLSGPNNSPLYF.